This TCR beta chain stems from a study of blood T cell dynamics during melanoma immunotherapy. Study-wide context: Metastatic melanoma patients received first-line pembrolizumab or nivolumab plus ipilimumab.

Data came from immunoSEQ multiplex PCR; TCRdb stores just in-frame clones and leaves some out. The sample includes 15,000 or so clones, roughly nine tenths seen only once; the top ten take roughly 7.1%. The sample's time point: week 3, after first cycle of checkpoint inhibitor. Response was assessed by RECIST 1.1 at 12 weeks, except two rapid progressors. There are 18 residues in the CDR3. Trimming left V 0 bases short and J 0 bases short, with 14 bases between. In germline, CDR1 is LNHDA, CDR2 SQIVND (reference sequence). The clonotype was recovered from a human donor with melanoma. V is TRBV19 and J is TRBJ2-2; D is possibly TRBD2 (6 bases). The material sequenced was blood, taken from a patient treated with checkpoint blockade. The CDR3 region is CASSIDLGAGSNTGELFF. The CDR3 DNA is TGTGCCAGTAGTATAGATCTAGGGGCGGGGTCGAACACCGGGGAGCTGTTTTTT.